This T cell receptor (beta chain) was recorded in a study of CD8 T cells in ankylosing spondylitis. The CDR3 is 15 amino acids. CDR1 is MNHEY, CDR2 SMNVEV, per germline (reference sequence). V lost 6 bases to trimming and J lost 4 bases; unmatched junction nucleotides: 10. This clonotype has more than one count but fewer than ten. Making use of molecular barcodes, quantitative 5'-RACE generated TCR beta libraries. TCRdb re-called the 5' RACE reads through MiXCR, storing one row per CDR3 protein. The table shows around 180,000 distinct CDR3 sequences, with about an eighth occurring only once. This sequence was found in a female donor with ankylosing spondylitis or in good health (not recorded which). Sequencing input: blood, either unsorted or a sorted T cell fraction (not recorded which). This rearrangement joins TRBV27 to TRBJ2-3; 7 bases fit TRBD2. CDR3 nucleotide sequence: TGTGCCAGCAGCCGTCGAGCGGGAATCTCAGATACGCAGTATTTT. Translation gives CASSRRAGISDTQYF.